The present T cell receptor (beta chain) was sequenced within a study of blood T cell repertoires in COVID-19. J lost 4 bases, V lost 4 bases, and 10 bases had no gene match. The CDR3 covers 16 residues. CDR1 is SGHRS and CDR2 is YFSETQ in the germline V gene. Methods used by the authors: Using reference gene primer amplification, nucleated cell counts were estimated. Using immunoSEQ multiplex PCR, the repertoire was profiled, and TCRdb retains in-frame clones only, with some absent. The V and J calls and clone size were taken over from that table, and D and trimming were inferred from the DNA. The sample contains almost 70,000 clones, approximately 89% of which appear only once.

The sequenced material came from peripheral blood. The TCR comes from an older woman with acute or convalescent COVID-19. V gene TRBV5-1 combines with J gene TRBJ1-1, with TRBD1 identical over 10 bases. The CDR3 spells CASSPGTGEGITEAFF. DNA for the CDR3: TGCGCCAGCAGCCCCGGGACAGGGGAGGGGATCACTGAAGCTTTCTTT. The entire variable domain, with the rest obtained from reference TRBV5-1 and TRBJ1-1, is as follows: KAGVTQTPRYLIKTRGQQVTLSCSPISGHRSVSWYQQTPGQGLQFLFEYFSETQRNKGNFPGRFSGRQFSNSRSEMNVSTLELGDSALYLCASSPGTGEGITEAFFGQGTRLTVV.